One and the same sample provided the 13 T cell receptor beta chains below, sequenced in a study of PD-1 blockade in classical Hodgkin lymphoma. TCRdb keeps only in-frame clones here, not all; method: immunoSEQ multiplex PCR. The data contain 10,000 to 15,000 clones, roughly 90% of them singletons. All patients experienced relapse after autologous stem cell transplantation, and brentuximab vedotin exposure was variable. By magnetic negative selection, CD4+ T cells were purified from thawed PBMCs. The specimen comprised CD4+ T cells from blood, sampled at baseline. These receptors all come from a human donor with classical Hodgkin lymphoma.

In its sample, this clone was seen once. The chain combines TRBV7-9 with TRBJ1-2; perhaps TRBD1 as D (5 bases). The V end was cut by 7 bases, the J end by 8 bases, with 20 bases between. Germline values: CDR1 SEHNR, CDR2 FQNEAQ (reference sequence). This CDR3 has 14 residues. CDR3 region: CASKEEGLLGGYTF. The DNA of the CDR3 is TGTGCCAGCAAGGAAGAGGGGCTCTTGGGCGGCTACACCTTC.

The V and J genes are TRBV5-1 and TRBJ1-4, with 9 bases lining up with TRBD1. The CDR3 runs 15 residues. The germline V gene has CDR1 SGHRS and CDR2 YFSETQ. V trimming: 3 bases; J trimming: 7 bases; junction bases outside the gene matches: 7. CDR3 coding DNA: TGCGCCAGCAGCTCTCTCGGGACAGGGAGTGAAAAACTGTTTTTT. Translated, it gives CASSSLGTGSEKLFF.

This clone was observed a single time. J is TRBJ2-4 and V is TRBV21-1; the table calls TRBD1, which could not be checked here. TRBV21-1 is labeled a pseudogene. This CDR3 is built from 17 residues. In nucleotides, the CDR3 is TGTGCCAGCAGCAAAGGAAGAAGATACTGGCAGGGTTTCATTCAGTACTTC. Translating gives CASSKGRRYWQGFIQYF.

This clone was seen more than once but under ten times. The chain uses TRBV7-9 and TRBJ2-7, with 8 bases aligning to TRBD1. The CDR3 length is 13 residues. J gave up 4 bases and V 8 bases, and 7 bases lay outside the gene matches. Germline CDR1 and CDR2: SEHNR and FQNEAQ (reference sequence). In DNA, the CDR3 is TGTGCCAGCTCTTACAGGGGGTCATACGAGCAGTACTTC. This translates into CASSYRGSYEQYF.

The CDR3 DNA reads TGTGCCTGGAGTCCTCTGGAGACCCAGTACTTC. It is translated as CAWSPLETQYF. The chain links TRBV30 to TRBJ2-5; D gene ambiguous. Germline CDR1 reads GTSNPN; CDR2 reads SVGIG (reference sequence). The CDR3 extends over 11 amino acids. V gave up 2 bases and J gave up 5 bases, with 6 bases separating them.

The genes are TRBV28 and TRBJ1-5; perhaps TRBD1 as D (6 bases). The germline V gene has CDR1 MDHEN and CDR2 SYDVKM. CDR3 length: 16 amino acids. The ends were cut back, 4 bases at V and 7 bases at J, with 20 bases in the middle. The CDR3 spells CASSSWAEQGNQPQHF. CDR3 DNA sequence: TGTGCCAGCAGTTCTTGGGCGGAACAGGGAAACCAGCCCCAGCATTTT.

This clone was detected only a few times. V gene TRBV28 combines with J gene TRBJ1-6; D unclear. The CDR3 runs to 14 residues. V shed 7 bases and J shed 10 bases, with 17 bases lying between them. Germline values: CDR1 MDHEN, CDR2 SYDVKM. CDR3 nucleotides: TGTGCCAGCACCGCTTCCTGGGTGAGGTCACCCCTCCACTTT. This gives the protein CASTASWVRSPLHF.

This chain links TRBV15 with TRBJ2-3; no clear D. CDR1 is LNHNV and CDR2 is YYDKDF in the germline V gene (reference sequence). The V gene lost 0 bases and the J gene lost 0 bases, with 13 bases spanning the gap. The CDR3 runs to 17 residues. Here the CDR3 DNA reads TGTGCCACCAGCAGAGATATGGCGGTACTTAGCACAGATACGCAGTATTTT. Its translation is CATSRDMAVLSTDTQYF.

The chain couples TRBV7-3 to TRBJ2-1, with D possibly matching TRBD2 (5 bases). The CDR3 has 18 residues. The germline gives CDR1 SGHTA, CDR2 FQGTGA. Trimming shortened V by 4 bases and J by 0 bases, and 19 bases separated the two germline ends. The CDR3 DNA follows: TGTGCCAGCAGCTCCGGGATCGGACTGTCCTCCTCCTACAATGAGCAGTTCTTC. Translation gives CASSSGIGLSSSYNEQFF.

The genes are TRBV5-1 and TRBJ2-7; D gene ambiguous. This CDR3 is 13 amino acids long. The germline V gene has CDR1 SGHRS and CDR2 YFSETQ. Trimming pared 0 bases from V and 5 bases from J, leaving 9 bases between. The DNA of the CDR3 is TGCGCCAGCAGCTTGGGGCAGCCGGACGAGCAGTACTTC. This sequence encodes CASSLGQPDEQYF.

The V gene is TRBV6-1, the J gene TRBJ2-7; D is perhaps TRBD1 (5 bases). There are 14 residues in the CDR3. Germline values: CDR1 MNHNS, CDR2 SASEGT. With 4 bases removed from V and 3 bases from J, the gap between germline ends came to 13 bases. This chain's CDR3 is CASSGSDNRYEQYF. The CDR3 DNA reads TGTGCCAGCAGTGGTTCGGACAACCGCTACGAGCAGTACTTC.

The chain recombines TRBV6-1 with TRBJ1-4; D uncertain. Trimming removed 1 base at V and 8 bases at J, with 8 bases between. Germline CDR1 and CDR2: MNHNS and SASEGT. CDR3 length equals 13 residues. This CDR3 reads CASSEDRHEKLFF. CDR3 bases: TGTGCCAGCAGTGAAGATCGACACGAAAAACTGTTTTTT.

The J gene is TRBJ2-7, the V gene TRBV6-5, with TRBD1 matching 12 bases. Germline values: CDR1 MNHEY, CDR2 SVGAGI. The junction had 8 bases not matched to a gene; V was cut back by 10 bases and J by 1 base. This CDR3 has 15 amino acids. This CDR3 is CATGVGQGASYEQYF. The DNA of the CDR3 is TGTGCCACCGGTGTGGGACAGGGGGCTTCCTACGAGCAGTACTTC.